This is a list of T cell receptor beta chains from one sample in a study of T cell clones after liver transplantation. These receptors lack a known antigen. The assay was immunoSEQ multiplex PCR, and TCRdb's table has in-frame clones only and misses some. This sample has fewer than 1,500 clones, with roughly 40% found just once. Sequenced input: CD4+ T cells from cultured PBMCs. These receptor sequences come from a human patient who received a liver transplant. The T cells may partly be graft donor cells. The CDR3 runs from the conserved cysteine through the conserved F or W. A D gene is named only where the DNA matches it firmly. The size of a clone is reported for some rows only, either as once, few or many, or as a class for expanded clones.

D gene,V gene,clone size,J gene,CDR3 protein,CDR3 DNA
-,TRBV19,few,TRBJ2-6,CASSIKGYGESGANVLTF,TGTGCCAGTAGTATAAAGGGTTACGGGGAGTCTGGGGCCAACGTCCTGACTTTC
-,TRBV6-1,large,TRBJ1-1,CASSEYKAFF,TGTGCCAGCAGTGAATATAAAGCTTTCTTT
TRBD1,TRBV4-1,-,TRBJ1-2,CASSHLQGRSYGYTF,TGCGCCAGCAGCCATTTACAGGGGCGCTCCTATGGCTACACCTTC
-,TRBV6-1,few,TRBJ1-1,CASRPGHLNTEAFF,TGTGCCAGCAGACCCGGACACTTGAACACTGAAGCTTTCTTT
TRBD1,TRBV7-9,few,TRBJ2-7,CASSPDRDEQYF,TGTGCCAGCAGCCCCGACAGGGACGAGCAGTACTTC
-,TRBV15,-,TRBJ2-3,CATSRGQAADTQYF,TGTGCCACCAGCAGAGGACAGGCCGCAGATACGCAGTATTTT
TRBD2,TRBV2,once,TRBJ2-1,CASTTSGIPYNEQFF,TGTGCCAGCACCACTAGCGGAATCCCTTACAATGAGCAGTTCTTC
TRBD1,TRBV29-1,-,TRBJ1-5,CSVSRGRYQPQHF,TGCAGCGTTAGCAGGGGGCGATATCAGCCCCAGCATTTT
-,TRBV11-3,medium-sized,TRBJ2-7,CASSLEIPLSSYEQYF,TGTGCCAGCAGCTTAGAAATCCCGCTGAGCTCCTACGAGCAGTACTTC
TRBD1,TRBV6-1,few,TRBJ1-2,CASSLSRGRGYTF,TGTGCCAGCAGTCTGTCGAGGGGGCGAGGCTACACCTTC
TRBD2,TRBV11-2,-,TRBJ2-3,CASSLLAGGRTDTQYF,TGTGCCAGCAGCTTATTAGCGGGGGGGAGGACAGATACGCAGTATTTT
-,TRBV6-6,medium-sized,TRBJ1-1,CASSRPGSTEAFF,TGTGCCAGCAGTCGACCAGGGTCCACTGAAGCTTTCTTT
TRBD1,TRBV6-5,-,TRBJ1-1,CASIKTGARIAFF,TGTGCCAGCATTAAAACAGGGGCCCGAATAGCTTTCTTT